The 22 T cell receptor beta chains presented below share a single source sample, sequenced in a study of cytomegalovirus exposure and HLA in healthy donors. The PCR had 60 Vbeta and 13 Jbeta primers. TCRdb's table, derived via immunoSEQ multiplex PCR, lists solely in-frame clones and lacks some. The profile shows 200,000 to 250,000 clones, roughly 88% of them singletons. The sequenced sample was PBMCs. The receptors were sampled from a boy aged 2 to 9 in good health and CMV-seronegative.

This clone was seen a handful of times. The CDR3 here is CASSSHRGLGEQYF. The CDR3 DNA follows: TGCGCCAGCAGCTCCCACAGGGGACTAGGCGAGCAGTACTTC. The gene calls are TRBV5-1 and TRBJ2-7; weak D call: TRBD2 (8 bases). The V and J ends lost 3 bases and 6 bases respectively, with 16 bases between them. Germline V gene data show CDR1 as SGHRS and CDR2 as YFSETQ. The CDR3 totals 14 residues.

The chain couples TRBV14 to TRBJ1-2, with D uncertain. Germline V gene data show CDR1 as SGHDN and CDR2 as FVKESK. This CDR3 spans 14 amino acids. Between the trimmed V and J ends, which lost 0 bases and 4 bases, there was a span of 9 bases. CDR3 nucleotides: TGTGCCAGCAGCCAAGATGGGCCGAGCTATGGCTACACCTTC. Translating it yields CASSQDGPSYGYTF.

The rearrangement uses TRBV6-1 and TRBJ1-5, with unresolved D. The CDR3 runs to 15 residues. The V gene's germline CDR1 is MNHNS and CDR2 SASEGT. V was shortened by 4 bases and J by 0 bases, with 10 bases between the two germline ends. CDR3 sequence reads: CASSGSGISNQPQHF. The DNA for the CDR3 is TGTGCCAGCAGTGGTTCCGGGATTAGCAATCAGCCCCAGCATTTT.

The chain carries TRBV30 and TRBJ1-2; 10 nucleotides match TRBD1. The CDR3 covers 13 residues. Germline V CDR1 and CDR2: GTSNPN, SVGIG (reference sequence). With V trimmed by 5 bases and J by 5 bases, 5 bases remained unmatched. CDR3 residues: CAWSGTGEYGYTF. CDR3 coding DNA: TGTGCCTGGTCCGGGACAGGGGAATATGGCTACACCTTC.

This clone came up a few times. The V and J genes are TRBV2 and TRBJ2-1; 15 nucleotides agree with TRBD2. CDR1 and CDR2 from the germline V gene are SNHLY and FYNNEI. The length of the CDR3 is 18 residues. Trimming cost V 10 bases and J 0 bases; bases outside gene matches: 10. This CDR3 is CAIGGWTSGGDSYNEQFF. CDR3 bases: TGTGCCATCGGGGGGTGGACTAGCGGGGGGGACTCCTACAATGAGCAGTTCTTC.

The chain recombines TRBV27 with TRBJ2-1; weak D call: TRBD1 (7 bases). From germline, CDR1 is MNHEY and CDR2 SMNVEV (reference sequence). The CDR3 contains 16 residues. V was trimmed by 7 bases and J by 5 bases, leaving 21 bases between them. CDR3 sequence reads: CASTNSRGVKHNEQFF. CDR3 DNA: TGTGCCAGCACCAATTCCAGGGGGGTGAAACACAATGAGCAGTTCTTC.

The chain joins TRBV2 to TRBJ1-5; D remains ambiguous. The V gene's germline CDR1 is SNHLY and CDR2 FYNNEI. The CDR3 totals 15 residues. V shed 2 bases and J shed 0 bases, with 8 bases lying between them. CDR3 in amino acids: CASSESGYSNQPQHF. The CDR3 nucleotides read TGTGCCAGCAGTGAATCGGGATATAGCAATCAGCCCCAGCATTTT.

The chain links TRBV7-2 to TRBJ1-1; no clear D. The germline CDR1 and CDR2 sequences are SGHTA and FQGNSA. Trimming removed 1 base from V and 1 base from J, with 10 bases in between. This CDR3 contains 15 residues. The CDR3 protein is CASSLVATQNTEAFF. CDR3 bases: TGTGCCAGCAGCTTAGTAGCCACCCAGAACACTGAAGCTTTCTTT.

This clone occurred once. The chain links TRBV5-4 to TRBJ1-1; 10 bases fit TRBD1. From germline, CDR1 is SGHNT and CDR2 YYREEE (reference sequence). The CDR3 sequence is 16 residues long. J gave up 1 base and V 4 bases, and 7 bases lay outside the gene matches. DNA of the CDR3: TGTGCCAGCAGCCCGCGGACAGGGGGGTGGAACACTGAAGCTTTCTTT. Protein sequence: CASSPRTGGWNTEAFF.

This clone has just one count. The chain recombines TRBV7-2 with TRBJ2-7; D possibly corresponds to TRBD2 (6 bases). Trimming cost V 5 bases and J 1 base, with 12 bases left between them. The CDR3 runs to 14 residues. CDR1 is SGHTA and CDR2 is FQGNSA in the germline V gene. This CDR3 is CASSPTLASYEQYF. The CDR3 nucleotides read TGTGCCAGCAGCCCGACCCTAGCGTCCTACGAGCAGTACTTC.

The CDR3 sequence is CSVEPDNRRIQYF. The DNA of the CDR3 is TGCAGCGTTGAACCGGACAACCGACGCATTCAGTACTTC. The chain uses TRBV29-1 and TRBJ2-4; D possibly corresponds to TRBD1 (5 bases). In germline, CDR1 is SQVTM, CDR2 ANQGSEA. There are 13 residues in the CDR3. Trimming took 2 bases from V and 9 from J, leaving 14 bases between them.

The gene calls are TRBV30 and TRBJ2-1; 9 bases agree with TRBD2. V was pared by 1 base and J by 8 bases, with 9 bases of the junction left unmatched. CDR1 is GTSNPN and CDR2 is SVGIG in the germline V gene (reference sequence). This CDR3 is built from 15 residues. CDR3 protein: CAWSAYSGSKDEQFF. DNA for the CDR3: TGTGCCTGGAGTGCCTATAGCGGGAGTAAGGATGAGCAGTTCTTC.

Only a few counts were recorded for this clone. CDR3 nucleotides: TGTGCCAGCAGCGCAACCCGTCAGGGACTAGCGGGAGAGGAGCAGTACTTC. Amino acids: CASSATRQGLAGEEQYF. The genes are TRBV4-2 and TRBJ2-7; 14 nucleotides agree with TRBD2. Germline CDR1 reads LGHNA; CDR2 reads YNFKEQ. With 5 bases clipped from V and 7 bases from J, the junction kept 13 bases outside the gene matches. The CDR3 spans 17 residues.

This clone was picked up one time. The chain uses TRBV16 and TRBJ1-1; D is perhaps TRBD1 (6 bases). Trimming removed 2 bases at V and 1 base at J, with 11 bases between. The CDR3 loop spans 15 amino acids. CDR1 is KGHSY, CDR2 FQNENV, per germline. CDR3 DNA: TGTGCCAGCAGCCAACGCCCAGGGGCGAACACTGAAGCTTTCTTT. This encodes CASSQRPGANTEAFF.

The V call is TRBV20-1, the J call TRBJ1-2; no reliable D call. The CDR3 has 9 amino acids. The germline V gene has CDR1 DFQATT and CDR2 SNEGSKA (reference sequence). V lost 4 bases to trimming and J lost 6 bases, with 3 bases between them. CDR3 amino acids: CSATNGYTF. CDR3 nucleotides: TGCAGTGCTACAAATGGCTACACCTTC.

The chain employs TRBV7-9 and TRBJ2-1, with 9 positions matching TRBD2. V dropped 2 bases and J dropped 6; count of bases not matched to a gene: 5. The germline gives CDR1 SEHNR, CDR2 FQNEAQ (reference sequence). CDR3 size: 15 residues. The CDR3, as DNA: TGTGCCAGCAGCTTACCGCGGGAGGGCCGCAATGAGCAGTTCTTC. It is translated as CASSLPREGRNEQFF.

This rearrangement joins TRBV6-5 to TRBJ2-7; D is perhaps TRBD1 (6 bases). There are 14 residues in the CDR3. Trimming took off 6 bases at V and 5 bases at J, with 17 bases between the two ends. Germline loops: CDR1 MNHEY, CDR2 SVGAGI. CDR3 DNA: TGTGCCAGCAGCCCGTTCAGGGGAAAGGACGAGCAGTACTTC. It is translated as CASSPFRGKDEQYF.

The chain joins TRBV30 to TRBJ2-1, with D hard to call. The CDR3 extends over 14 amino acids. Trimming left V 8 bases short and J 0 bases short, with 14 bases between. Germline V gene data show CDR1 as GTSNPN and CDR2 as SVGIG (reference sequence). The CDR3 coding sequence is TGTGCCGTCCCGTTGGCCAGCTCCTACAATGAGCAGTTCTTC. This translates into CAVPLASSYNEQFF. Using reference TRBV30 and TRBJ2-1 for the parts outside the CDR3, the full variable domain is SQTIHQWPATLVQPVGSPLSLECTVEGTSNPNLYWYRQAAGRGLQLLFYSVGIGQISSEVPQNLSASRPQDRQFILSSKKLLLSDSGFYLCAVPLASSYNEQFFGPGTRLTVL.

The rearrangement joins TRBV7-9 to TRBJ2-7, with D maybe TRBD2 (7 bases). Germline lookup yields CDR1 SEHNR and CDR2 FQNEAQ (reference sequence). V dropped 6 bases and J dropped 0 bases, with 15 bases sitting between them. The CDR3 covers 15 residues. CDR3 DNA: TGTGCCAGCAGTGGGGGGGCCGGACGCTCCTACGAGCAGTACTTC. Amino acids: CASSGGAGRSYEQYF.

J is TRBJ2-1 and V is TRBV5-8, with TRBD2 matching over 7 bases. The CDR3 totals 17 residues. Germline CDR1 and CDR2: SGHTS and YDEGEE. V was pared by 4 bases and J by 4 bases, with 14 bases of the junction left unmatched. CDR3 amino acids: CASSEGQGAGVYNEQFF. The DNA for the CDR3 is TGTGCCAGCAGCGAGGGGCAGGGCGCGGGAGTTTACAATGAGCAGTTCTTC.

The chain has TRBV5-6 and TRBJ2-7, with 7 bases fitting TRBD2. The ends lost 1 base at V and 2 bases at J; junction bases unmatched: 6. Germline V gene sequence: CDR1 SGHDT, CDR2 YYEEEE. CDR3 length: 15 residues. The CDR3 sequence: CASSLRVGGAYEQYF. The CDR3 DNA reads TGTGCCAGCAGCTTGCGCGTGGGGGGGGCCTACGAGCAGTACTTC.

This clone was detected only a few times. V gene TRBV7-9 combines with J gene TRBJ1-5; D is ambiguous. This CDR3 region has 13 residues. Germline V gene sequence: CDR1 SEHNR, CDR2 FQNEAQ (reference sequence). The V end was cut by 7 bases, the J end by 1 base, with 8 bases between. This chain's CDR3 is CASTTGSNQPQHF. DNA for the CDR3: TGTGCCAGCACGACGGGGAGCAATCAGCCCCAGCATTTT. The whole variable domain, remainder taken from reference TRBV7-9 and TRBJ1-5, is DTGVSQNPRHKITKRGQNVTFRCDPISEHNRLYWYRQTLGQGPEFLTYFQNEAQLEKSRLLSDRFSAERPKGSFSTLEIQRTEQGDSAMYLCASTTGSNQPQHFGDGTRLSIL.